This is a list of T cell receptor beta chains from one sample in a study of shared clonotypes between healthy human individuals. Measured with immunoSEQ multiplex PCR; TCRdb has only the in-frame clones, and not every one. Of 1.5 million to 1.9 million clones listed, 98% are singletons. Material: naive CD4+ T cells sorted from blood. Receptors originate from a man aged 25-45 years in good health. Each CDR3 is given with its conserved first and last residue. The D gene is left open where the match is weak. Only some rows state a clone size, as once, few, many or a class for expanded clones.

j_gene: TRBJ1-2; d_gene: TRBD1; abundance: -; v_gene: TRBV18; CDR3aa: CASSPDPVYRGGYTF; CDR3nt: TGTGCCAGCTCACCAGACCCCGTATACAGGGGTGGCTACACCTTC
j_gene: TRBJ2-5; d_gene: -; abundance: -; v_gene: TRBV2; CDR3aa: CASSPRVRETQYF; CDR3nt: TGTGCCAGCAGCCCCCGGGTGAGAGAGACCCAGTACTTC
j_gene: TRBJ2-5; d_gene: -; abundance: -; v_gene: TRBV28; CDR3aa: CASTTSYQETQYF; CDR3nt: TGTGCCAGCACTACGTCGTACCAAGAGACCCAGTACTTC
j_gene: TRBJ1-4; d_gene: -; abundance: -; v_gene: TRBV28; CDR3aa: CASSFLGTANEKLFF; CDR3nt: TGTGCCAGCAGTTTTTTAGGCACGGCTAATGAAAAACTGTTTTTT
j_gene: TRBJ2-1; d_gene: TRBD2; abundance: -; v_gene: TRBV7-9; CDR3aa: CASSSTPSGSYNEQFF; CDR3nt: TGTGCCAGCAGCTCCACCCCTAGCGGGTCCTACAATGAGCAGTTCTTC
j_gene: TRBJ2-3; d_gene: -; abundance: -; v_gene: TRBV5-4; CDR3aa: CASSSQTTYSSTDTQYF; CDR3nt: TGTGCCAGCAGCTCGCAAACTACATATTCTAGCACAGATACGCAGTATTTT
j_gene: TRBJ2-5; d_gene: -; abundance: -; v_gene: TRBV11-2; CDR3aa: CASSWGAWGSKETQYF; CDR3nt: TGTGCCAGCAGCTGGGGGGCATGGGGGAGCAAGGAGACCCAGTACTTC
j_gene: TRBJ2-7; d_gene: -; abundance: -; v_gene: TRBV10-3; CDR3aa: CAIRGVGGYEQYF; CDR3nt: TGTGCCATAAGGGGGGTAGGCGGGTACGAGCAGTACTTC
j_gene: TRBJ1-4; d_gene: TRBD1; abundance: -; v_gene: TRBV2; CDR3aa: CASSSGTGDEKLFF; CDR3nt: TGTGCCAGCAGTTCCGGGACAGGGGATGAAAAACTGTTTTTT
j_gene: TRBJ2-1; d_gene: TRBD1; abundance: -; v_gene: TRBV5-1; CDR3aa: CASSAGQEYNEQFF; CDR3nt: TGCGCCAGCAGCGCGGGACAGGAGTACAATGAGCAGTTCTTC
j_gene: TRBJ2-7; d_gene: -; abundance: once; v_gene: TRBV28; CDR3aa: CASSLPLSYEQYF; CDR3nt: TGTGCCAGCAGTTTACCATTATCCTACGAGCAGTACTTC
j_gene: TRBJ2-7; d_gene: -; abundance: once; v_gene: TRBV9; CDR3aa: CASSARAGPTHEQYF; CDR3nt: TGTGCCAGCAGCGCGAGGGCAGGGCCCACCCACGAGCAGTACTTC
j_gene: TRBJ2-1; d_gene: -; abundance: once; v_gene: TRBV5-1; CDR3aa: CASSLEGELSRFF; CDR3nt: TGCGCCAGCAGCTTGGAGGGGGAGCTGAGTCGGTTCTTC
j_gene: TRBJ2-3; d_gene: -; abundance: -; v_gene: TRBV4-1; CDR3aa: CASSQVLLPDTQYF; CDR3nt: TGCGCCAGCAGCCAAGTACTCTTGCCAGATACGCAGTATTTT
j_gene: TRBJ2-7; d_gene: -; abundance: -; v_gene: TRBV2; CDR3aa: CASSESGYEQYF; CDR3nt: TGTGCCAGCAGTGAGTCGGGCTACGAGCAGTACTTC
j_gene: TRBJ1-2; d_gene: TRBD1; abundance: -; v_gene: TRBV29-1; CDR3aa: CSATGGVYGYTF; CDR3nt: TGCAGCGCAACAGGGGGCGTATATGGCTACACCTTC
j_gene: TRBJ2-5; d_gene: -; abundance: -; v_gene: TRBV9; CDR3aa: CASNEIQGGRETQYF; CDR3nt: TGTGCCAGCAACGAGATCCAGGGGGGACGAGAGACCCAGTACTTC
j_gene: TRBJ2-1; d_gene: TRBD2; abundance: -; v_gene: TRBV10-3; CDR3aa: CAIRASGGNYNEQFF; CDR3nt: TGTGCCATCCGTGCGTCGGGAGGGAACTACAATGAGCAGTTCTTC
j_gene: TRBJ1-2; d_gene: TRBD1; abundance: -; v_gene: TRBV29-1; CDR3aa: CSVGTGSNYGYTF; CDR3nt: TGCAGCGTTGGGACAGGGAGCAACTATGGCTACACCTTC
j_gene: TRBJ2-1; d_gene: TRBD2; abundance: -; v_gene: TRBV10-3; CDR3aa: CAVGRGTSGSNEQFF; CDR3nt: TGTGCCGTCGGTCGAGGGACTAGCGGGAGCAATGAGCAGTTCTTC
j_gene: TRBJ1-3; d_gene: -; abundance: -; v_gene: TRBV7-9; CDR3aa: CASRGRTAGNTIYF; CDR3nt: TGTGCCAGCAGGGGAAGGACAGCCGGAAACACCATATATTTT
j_gene: TRBJ2-5; d_gene: -; abundance: -; v_gene: TRBV7-7; CDR3aa: CASTSGAQETQYF; CDR3nt: TGTGCTAGCACCTCAGGGGCCCAAGAGACCCAGTACTTC
j_gene: TRBJ1-4; d_gene: -; abundance: -; v_gene: TRBV4-3; CDR3aa: CASSPTGGSYNEKLFF; CDR3nt: TGCGCCAGCAGCCCAACGGGCGGAAGTTATAATGAAAAACTGTTTTTT
j_gene: TRBJ2-1; d_gene: -; abundance: -; v_gene: TRBV5-1; CDR3aa: CASSFPKDEQFF; CDR3nt: TGCGCCAGCAGCTTTCCTAAAGATGAGCAGTTCTTC
j_gene: TRBJ2-2; d_gene: TRBD2; abundance: -; v_gene: TRBV28; CDR3aa: CASSYLWSGSTGELFF; CDR3nt: TGTGCCAGCAGTTATTTGTGGAGCGGGAGCACCGGGGAGCTGTTTTTT
j_gene: TRBJ2-7; d_gene: -; abundance: -; v_gene: TRBV27; CDR3aa: CAAKRGQGRNEQYF; CDR3nt: TGTGCCGCCAAAAGGGGTCAAGGGAGGAACGAGCAGTACTTC
j_gene: TRBJ2-7; d_gene: -; abundance: -; v_gene: TRBV28; CDR3aa: CASSSQSLVHEQYF; CDR3nt: TGTGCCAGCAGTTCCCAGTCCCTGGTCCACGAGCAGTACTTC
j_gene: TRBJ2-7; d_gene: TRBD1; abundance: -; v_gene: TRBV7-6; CDR3aa: CASSLLAGAGTGTRVPYEQYF; CDR3nt: TGTGCCAGCAGCTTATTAGCGGGTGCCGGGACAGGGACAAGGGTTCCCTACGAGCAGTACTTC
j_gene: TRBJ2-3; d_gene: TRBD2; abundance: -; v_gene: TRBV4-2; CDR3aa: CASSQEAGSTDTQYF; CDR3nt: TGTGCCAGCAGCCAAGAAGCGGGGTCCACAGATACGCAGTATTTT
j_gene: TRBJ2-7; d_gene: TRBD1; abundance: -; v_gene: TRBV2; CDR3aa: CASSRTGAGEQYF; CDR3nt: TGTGCCAGCAGTCGGACAGGGGCTGGGGAGCAGTACTTC
j_gene: TRBJ1-1; d_gene: -; abundance: -; v_gene: TRBV20-1; CDR3aa: CSALTPVAFF; CDR3nt: TGCAGTGCTTTGACCCCCGTTGCTTTCTTT
j_gene: TRBJ2-1; d_gene: TRBD2; abundance: -; v_gene: TRBV29-1; CDR3aa: CSVPAGGRTYNEQFF; CDR3nt: TGCAGCGTTCCGGCGGGAGGGAGGACCTACAATGAGCAGTTCTTC
j_gene: TRBJ1-5; d_gene: TRBD1; abundance: -; v_gene: TRBV5-6; CDR3aa: CASSSPRQGGQPQHF; CDR3nt: TGTGCCAGCAGCTCTCCTAGACAGGGAGGTCAGCCCCAGCATTTT
j_gene: TRBJ1-1; d_gene: -; abundance: -; v_gene: TRBV9; CDR3aa: CASSVVVGAPGTEAFF; CDR3nt: TGTGCCAGCAGCGTAGTTGTGGGGGCCCCTGGGACTGAAGCTTTCTTT
j_gene: TRBJ2-5; d_gene: TRBD2; abundance: -; v_gene: TRBV18; CDR3aa: CASSETLRLAGGLETQYF; CDR3nt: TGTGCCAGCTCAGAAACCCTCCGACTAGCGGGAGGGTTGGAGACCCAGTACTTC
j_gene: TRBJ1-1; d_gene: -; abundance: -; v_gene: TRBV19; CDR3aa: CASSQVGSGTEAFF; CDR3nt: TGTGCCAGTAGTCAAGTGGGCTCGGGGACTGAAGCTTTCTTT
j_gene: TRBJ1-1; d_gene: -; abundance: -; v_gene: TRBV9; CDR3aa: CASSVGQANTEAFF; CDR3nt: TGTGCCAGCAGCGTAGGACAGGCCAACACTGAAGCTTTCTTT
j_gene: TRBJ2-7; d_gene: -; abundance: -; v_gene: TRBV5-4; CDR3aa: CASSLGGVARTYEQYF; CDR3nt: TGTGCCAGCAGCTTGGGAGGGGTAGCGAGAACCTACGAGCAGTACTTC
j_gene: TRBJ1-5; d_gene: -; abundance: -; v_gene: TRBV28; CDR3aa: CASSLPPGGNQPQHF; CDR3nt: TGTGCCAGCAGTTTGCCCCCCGGAGGGAATCAGCCCCAGCATTTT
j_gene: TRBJ2-7; d_gene: -; abundance: -; v_gene: TRBV6-5; CDR3aa: CASSYGAPGREQYF; CDR3nt: TGTGCCAGCAGTTACGGGGCCCCAGGGCGCGAGCAGTACTTC
j_gene: TRBJ1-5; d_gene: -; abundance: -; v_gene: TRBV5-8; CDR3aa: CASSRQSNQPQHF; CDR3nt: TGTGCCAGCAGCCGTCAAAGCAATCAGCCCCAGCATTTT
j_gene: TRBJ2-2; d_gene: TRBD2; abundance: -; v_gene: TRBV18; CDR3aa: CASSGLAPTGELFF; CDR3nt: TGTGCCAGCTCCGGACTAGCTCCCACCGGGGAGCTGTTTTTT
j_gene: TRBJ2-1; d_gene: TRBD2; abundance: -; v_gene: TRBV5-1; CDR3aa: CASSDPSGDNEQFF; CDR3nt: TGCGCCAGCAGCGATCCTAGCGGGGACAATGAGCAGTTCTTC
j_gene: TRBJ2-2; d_gene: TRBD2; abundance: -; v_gene: TRBV9; CDR3aa: CASSPRTSGIFANTGELFF; CDR3nt: TGTGCCAGCAGCCCCCGGACTAGCGGGATATTCGCGAACACCGGGGAGCTGTTTTTT
j_gene: TRBJ1-2; d_gene: -; abundance: -; v_gene: TRBV7-9; CDR3aa: CASSSDRGSPLYGYTF; CDR3nt: TGTGCCAGCAGCTCGGACAGAGGTTCCCCCCTCTATGGCTACACCTTC
j_gene: TRBJ1-2; d_gene: -; abundance: -; v_gene: TRBV5-1; CDR3aa: CASSPTGLNYGYTF; CDR3nt: TGCGCCAGCAGCCCTACAGGGTTAAACTATGGCTACACCTTC